This T cell receptor beta chain was captured in a study of identical twins. Whole-study findings and limits: There was an excess of low generation probability in the out-of-frame alpha sequences that twins shared.

This clonotype turned up a few times. Its antigen is undetermined. MiXCR, run by TCRdb on the 5' RACE reads, gives a single entry per CDR3 protein. The data contain about 200,000 distinct CDR3 sequences, about a tenth of them seen just once; the ten biggest clones take up 4% to 6%. Sequencing was carried out using memory (CD45RO+) T cells sorted from blood. This TCR came from a young woman in good health.

The CDR3 nucleotides read TGTGCCAGCAGCGCCGGGGTGGGACTGTCGAACACCGGGGAGCTGTTTTTT. Encoded protein: CASSAGVGLSNTGELFF. The gene calls are TRBV5-4 and TRBJ2-2; tentatively, D is TRBD2 (6 bases). Germline CDR1 reads SGHNT; CDR2 reads YYREEE (reference sequence). The V end was cut by 4 bases, the J end by 0 bases, with 16 bases between. The CDR3 totals 17 residues.